These 5 T cell receptor beta chains originate from one sample sequenced in a study of human T cells and chemical hapten exposure. TCRdb re-called the RACE reads with MiXCR, one entry per CDR3 protein. The repertoire has about 140,000 distinct CDR3 sequences, roughly 12% of them found once; the top ten carry around 1.4%. Documented time point: patch test 2, 6 weeks after DPC sensitization. Treatment noted: therapeutic diphenylcyclopropenone sensitization with weekly scalp DPC. The specimen was whole blood, collected in connection with sensitization to the hapten diphenylcyclopropenone (DPC). The origin of the receptors is a woman in her forties or fifties with alopecia areata. Some clones in this sample may be carry-over from other donors' samples.

This clonotype turned up a few times. The chain is built from TRBV19 and TRBJ2-7; a possible D gene is TRBD2 (5 bases). The V gene lost 4 bases and the J gene lost 6 bases, with 22 bases spanning the gap. CDR1 is LNHDA, CDR2 SQIVND, per germline (reference sequence). There are 16 residues in the CDR3. CDR3 DNA sequence: TGTGCCAGTAGTAATGGAGGTGGTTCGGCTCCTGGCGAGCAGTACTTC. Protein sequence: CASSNGGGSAPGEQYF.

This clonotype was detected many times. The chain has TRBV12-3 or TRBV12-4 and TRBJ2-2; 11 nucleotides agree with TRBD1. V lost 5 bases, J lost 5 bases, and 4 bases stayed unmatched. The CDR3 has 15 residues. CDR3 loop: CASSDGQGATGELFF. The CDR3 DNA follows: TGTGCCAGCAGTGACGGACAGGGGGCAACCGGGGAGCTGTTTTTT.

There are a few counts of this clonotype. This sequence joins TRBV12-3 or TRBV12-4 and TRBJ1-1; D is ambiguous. The CDR3 length is 13 residues. V was clipped by 7 bases and J by 5 bases, with 14 bases between them. Here the CDR3 DNA reads TGTGCCAGCAAACAAAGGGAAGTGACTGAAGCTTTCTTT. Translated: CASKQREVTEAFF.

In this sample, this clonotype turned up many times. The rearrangement uses TRBV5-1 and TRBJ1-2; unclear D gene. Germline V lookup: CDR1 SGHRS, CDR2 YFSETQ. V was trimmed by 4 bases and J by 4 bases, leaving 14 bases between them. The CDR3 is 14 residues long. The CDR3 loop reads CASSPDPPRYGYTF. CDR3 coding DNA: TGCGCCAGCAGCCCCGATCCGCCCCGCTATGGCTACACCTTC. The variable domain in full, completed from reference TRBV5-1 and TRBJ1-2, reads KAGVTQTPRYLIKTRGQQVTLSCSPISGHRSVSWYQQTPGQGLQFLFEYFSETQRNKGNFPGRFSGRQFSNSRSEMNVSTLELGDSALYLCASSPDPPRYGYTFGSGTRLTVV.

The chain couples TRBV30 to TRBJ2-4, with D unresolved. V was clipped by 1 base and J by 10 bases, with 17 bases between them. Germline V gene data show CDR1 as GTSNPN and CDR2 as SVGIG (reference sequence). This CDR3 region has 14 residues. The chain's CDR3 is CAWSERPSIGIQYF. The CDR3 nucleotides read TGTGCCTGGAGTGAACGCCCCTCCATAGGTATTCAGTACTTC.